The T cell receptor beta chain under discussion was sequenced for a study of blood T cell repertoires in COVID-19. Overall study: There were acute and convalescent COVID-19 samples, and they came from the United States, Italy and Spain. Nucleic acid was either cDNA or gDNA, and it came from T cells, B-cell-depleted T cells, or PBMCs.

Trimming left V 2 bases short and J 7 bases short, with 16 bases between. Per the germline V gene, CDR1 is SGHRS and CDR2 is YFSETQ. The CDR3 loop spans 15 amino acids. In the authors' methods: Quantification of nucleated cells was approximated via reference gene primer amplification. Repertoires were generated with immunoSEQ multiplex PCR, while TCRdb's copy carries only in-frame clones and drops some. V and J calls and clone size come straight from that table; D and trimming were deduced from the DNA. Here the sample spans about 65,000 clones, under 95% being singletons. V and J are TRBV5-1 and TRBJ2-1; TRBD2 might be the D (5 bases). This receptor was identified in an older man with active COVID-19. Material for sequencing was peripheral blood. The CDR3 DNA reads TGCGCCAGCAGCTTCGAGGGAACCGCTACGAATGAGCAGTTCTTC. Amino acids: CASSFEGTATNEQFF.